This T cell receptor beta chain was profiled in a study of cytomegalovirus exposure and HLA in healthy donors. Overall study results and limits: TCR clusters originating in the first cohort tended to co-occur in the roughly 120 validation repertoires, according to a later analysis.

This clone was seen just once. Antigen unknown. Clones were read by immunoSEQ multiplex PCR, and TCRdb kept only the in-frame ones, dropping some. The sample consists of 150,000 to 200,000 clones, 85% of them appearing once. CDR3 length: 14 residues. From germline, CDR1 is MNHNS and CDR2 SASEGT. Trimming left V 7 bases short and J 7 bases short, with 17 bases between. The TCR comes from a young man in good health and CMV-seropositive. The chain joins TRBV6-1 to TRBJ1-5; tentative D call: TRBD1 (5 bases). Sequenced material: PBMCs. The chain's CDR3 is CASTWGEGKQPQHF. The DNA for the CDR3 is TGTGCCAGCACTTGGGGGGAGGGAAAGCAGCCCCAGCATTTT.